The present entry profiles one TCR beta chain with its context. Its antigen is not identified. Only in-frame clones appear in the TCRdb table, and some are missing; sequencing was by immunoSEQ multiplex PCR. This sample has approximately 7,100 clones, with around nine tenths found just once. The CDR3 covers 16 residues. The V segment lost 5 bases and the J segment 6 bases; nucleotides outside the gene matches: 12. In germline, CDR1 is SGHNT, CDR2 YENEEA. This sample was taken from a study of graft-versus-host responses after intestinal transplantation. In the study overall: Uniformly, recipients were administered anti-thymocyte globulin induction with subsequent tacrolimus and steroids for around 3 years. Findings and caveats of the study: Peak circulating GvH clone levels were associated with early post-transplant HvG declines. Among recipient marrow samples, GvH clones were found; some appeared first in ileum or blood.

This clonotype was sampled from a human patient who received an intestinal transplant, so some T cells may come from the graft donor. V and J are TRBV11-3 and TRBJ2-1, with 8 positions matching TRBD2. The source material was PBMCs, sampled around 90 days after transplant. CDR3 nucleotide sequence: TGTGCCAGCAGCCCCCAAGGAGCGGGGGATCCCAATGAGCAGTTCTTC. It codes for CASSPQGAGDPNEQFF.